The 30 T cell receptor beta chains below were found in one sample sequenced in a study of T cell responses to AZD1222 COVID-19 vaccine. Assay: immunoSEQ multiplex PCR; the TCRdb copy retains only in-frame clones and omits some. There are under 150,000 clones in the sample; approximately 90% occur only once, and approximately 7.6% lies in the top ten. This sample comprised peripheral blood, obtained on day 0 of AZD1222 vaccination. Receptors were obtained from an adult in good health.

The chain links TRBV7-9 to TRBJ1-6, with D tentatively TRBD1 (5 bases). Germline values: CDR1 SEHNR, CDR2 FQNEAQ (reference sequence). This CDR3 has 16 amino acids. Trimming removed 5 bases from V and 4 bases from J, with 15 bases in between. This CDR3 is CASSLESTAYNSPLHF. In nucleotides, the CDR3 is TGTGCCAGCAGCCTCGAATCGACAGCTTATAATTCACCCCTCCACTTT.

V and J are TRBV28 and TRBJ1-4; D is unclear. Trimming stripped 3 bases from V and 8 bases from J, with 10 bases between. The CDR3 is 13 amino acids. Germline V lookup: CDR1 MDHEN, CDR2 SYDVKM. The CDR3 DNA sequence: TGTGCCAGCAGTTTGGATAATATCGAAAAACTGTTTTTT. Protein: CASSLDNIEKLFF.

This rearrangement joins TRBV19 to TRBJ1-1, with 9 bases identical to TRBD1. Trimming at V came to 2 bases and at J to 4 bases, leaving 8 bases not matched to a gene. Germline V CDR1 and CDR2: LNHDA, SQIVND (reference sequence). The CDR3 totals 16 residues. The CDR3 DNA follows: TGTGCCAGTAGTATACGCCAACAGGGGGCTGTCACTGAAGCTTTCTTT. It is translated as CASSIRQQGAVTEAFF.

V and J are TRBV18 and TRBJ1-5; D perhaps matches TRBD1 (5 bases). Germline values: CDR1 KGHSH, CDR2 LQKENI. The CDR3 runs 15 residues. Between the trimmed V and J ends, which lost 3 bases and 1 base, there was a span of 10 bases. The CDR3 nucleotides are TGTGCCAGCTCACCGTCATGGGGGAGCAATCAGCCCCAGCATTTT. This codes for CASSPSWGSNQPQHF.

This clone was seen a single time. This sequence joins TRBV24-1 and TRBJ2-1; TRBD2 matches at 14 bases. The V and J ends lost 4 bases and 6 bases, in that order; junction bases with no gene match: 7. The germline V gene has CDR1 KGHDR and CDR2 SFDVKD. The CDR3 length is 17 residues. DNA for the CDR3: TGTGCCACCAGTGACCGGACTAGCGGGAGGAATATCAATGAGCAGTTCTTC. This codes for CATSDRTSGRNINEQFF.

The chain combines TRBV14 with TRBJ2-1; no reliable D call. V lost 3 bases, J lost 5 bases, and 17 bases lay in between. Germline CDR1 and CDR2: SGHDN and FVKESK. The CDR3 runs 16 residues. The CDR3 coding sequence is TGTGCCAGCAGCCAGGGAAGTGTGACTGGAAACAATGAGCAGTTCTTC. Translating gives CASSQGSVTGNNEQFF.

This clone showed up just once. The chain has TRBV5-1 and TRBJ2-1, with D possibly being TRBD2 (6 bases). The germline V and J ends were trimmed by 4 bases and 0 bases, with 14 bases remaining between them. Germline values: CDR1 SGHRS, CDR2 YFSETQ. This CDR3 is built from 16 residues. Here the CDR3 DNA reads TGCGCCAGCAGCGCCTCGGCGGGGAGCTCCTACAATGAGCAGTTCTTC. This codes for CASSASAGSSYNEQFF.

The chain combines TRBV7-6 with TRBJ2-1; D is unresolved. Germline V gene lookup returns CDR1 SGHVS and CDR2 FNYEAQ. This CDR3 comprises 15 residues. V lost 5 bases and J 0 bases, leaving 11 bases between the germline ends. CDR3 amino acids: CASSADHSSYNEQFF. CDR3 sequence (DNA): TGTGCCAGCAGCGCGGACCACAGCTCCTACAATGAGCAGTTCTTC.

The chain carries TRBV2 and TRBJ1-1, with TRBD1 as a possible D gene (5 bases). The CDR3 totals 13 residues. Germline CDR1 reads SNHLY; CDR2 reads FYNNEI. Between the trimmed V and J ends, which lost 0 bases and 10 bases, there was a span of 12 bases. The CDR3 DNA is TGTGCCAGCAGTGAAGCCCAGGGAGGGCGAGCTTTCTTT. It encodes CASSEAQGGRAFF.

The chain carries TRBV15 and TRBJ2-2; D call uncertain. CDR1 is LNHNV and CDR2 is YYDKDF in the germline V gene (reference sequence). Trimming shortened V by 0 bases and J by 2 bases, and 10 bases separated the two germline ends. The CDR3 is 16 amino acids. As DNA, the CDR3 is TGTGCCACCAGCAGAGATAGGCAGATAAACACCGGGGAGCTGTTTTTT. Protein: CATSRDRQINTGELFF.

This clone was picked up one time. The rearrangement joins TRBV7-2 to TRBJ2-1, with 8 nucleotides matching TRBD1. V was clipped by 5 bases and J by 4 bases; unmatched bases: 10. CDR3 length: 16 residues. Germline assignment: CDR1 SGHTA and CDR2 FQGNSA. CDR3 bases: TGTGCCAGCAGCCTTAGCGCAGGGGGCTCGTACAATGAGCAGTTCTTC. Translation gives CASSLSAGGSYNEQFF.

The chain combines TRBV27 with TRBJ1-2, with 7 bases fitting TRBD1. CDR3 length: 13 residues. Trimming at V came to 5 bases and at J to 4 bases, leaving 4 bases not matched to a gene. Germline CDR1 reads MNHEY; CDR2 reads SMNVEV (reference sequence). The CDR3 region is CASSEGARYGYTF. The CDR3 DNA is TGTGCCAGCAGTGAGGGGGCTCGCTATGGCTACACCTTC.

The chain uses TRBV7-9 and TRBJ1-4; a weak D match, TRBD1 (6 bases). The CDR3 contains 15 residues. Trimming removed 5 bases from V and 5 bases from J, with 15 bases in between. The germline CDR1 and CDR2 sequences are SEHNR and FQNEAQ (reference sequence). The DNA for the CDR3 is TGTGCCAGCAGCCTAACCGGGCAGGGGAATGAAAAACTGTTTTTT. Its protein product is CASSLTGQGNEKLFF. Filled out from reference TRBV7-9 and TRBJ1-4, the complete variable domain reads DTGVSQNPRHKITKRGQNVTFRCDPISEHNRLYWYRQTLGQGPEFLTYFQNEAQLEKSRLLSDRFSAERPKGSFSTLEIQRTEQGDSAMYLCASSLTGQGNEKLFFGSGTQLSVL.

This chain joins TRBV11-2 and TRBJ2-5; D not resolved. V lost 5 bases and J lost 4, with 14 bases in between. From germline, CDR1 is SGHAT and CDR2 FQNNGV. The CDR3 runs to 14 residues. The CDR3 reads CASSPFDRAETQYF. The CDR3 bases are TGTGCCAGCAGCCCATTTGACCGAGCAGAGACCCAGTACTTC.

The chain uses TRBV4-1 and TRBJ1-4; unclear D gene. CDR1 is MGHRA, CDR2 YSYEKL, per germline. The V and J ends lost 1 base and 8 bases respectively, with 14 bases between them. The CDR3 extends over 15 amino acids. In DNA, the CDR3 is TGCGCCAGCAGCCAAGGTATCGGTCGGCGGGAAAAACTGTTTTTT. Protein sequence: CASSQGIGRREKLFF.

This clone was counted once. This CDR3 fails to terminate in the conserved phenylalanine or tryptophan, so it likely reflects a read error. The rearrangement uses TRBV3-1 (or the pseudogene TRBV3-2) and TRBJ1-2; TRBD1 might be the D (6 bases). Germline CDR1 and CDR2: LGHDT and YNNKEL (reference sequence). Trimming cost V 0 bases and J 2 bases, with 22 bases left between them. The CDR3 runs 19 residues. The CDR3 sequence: CASSQEGDRLTLENYGYTL. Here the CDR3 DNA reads TGTGCCAGCAGCCAAGAAGGCGACAGGCTCACCCTAGAGAACTATGGCTACACCCTC.

The CDR3 DNA follows: TGTGCCAGCAGCCAAGGACAGAAAGAGACCCAGTACTTC. It specifies CASSQGQKETQYF. V is TRBV3-1 (or the pseudogene TRBV3-2) and J is TRBJ2-5; D is perhaps TRBD1 (5 bases). The CDR3 covers 13 residues. V gave up 1 base and J gave up 3 bases, with 6 bases separating them. Germline V gene sequence: CDR1 LGHDT, CDR2 YNNKEL (reference sequence).

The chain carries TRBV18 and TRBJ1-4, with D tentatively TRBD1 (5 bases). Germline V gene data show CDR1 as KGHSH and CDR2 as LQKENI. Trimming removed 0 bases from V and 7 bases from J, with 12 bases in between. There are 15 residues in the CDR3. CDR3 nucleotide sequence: TGTGCCAGCTCACCACCGCGGGGGGGTGGTGAAAAACTGTTTTTT. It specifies CASSPPRGGGEKLFF. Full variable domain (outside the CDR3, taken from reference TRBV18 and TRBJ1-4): NAGVMQNPRHLVRRRGQEARLRCSPMKGHSHVYWYRQLPEEGLKFMVYLQKENIIDESGMPKERFSAEFPKEGPSILRIQQVVRGDSAAYFCASSPPRGGGEKLFFGSGTQLSVL.

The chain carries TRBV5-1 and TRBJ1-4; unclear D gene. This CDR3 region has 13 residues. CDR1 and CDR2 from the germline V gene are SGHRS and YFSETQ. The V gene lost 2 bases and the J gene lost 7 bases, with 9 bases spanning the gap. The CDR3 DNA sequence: TGCGCCAGCAGCTTCCTGACGGGTGAAAAACTGTTTTTT. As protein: CASSFLTGEKLFF. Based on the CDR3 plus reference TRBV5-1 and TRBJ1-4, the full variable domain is KAGVTQTPRYLIKTRGQQVTLSCSPISGHRSVSWYQQTPGQGLQFLFEYFSETQRNKGNFPGRFSGRQFSNSRSEMNVSTLELGDSALYLCASSFLTGEKLFFGSGTQLSVL.

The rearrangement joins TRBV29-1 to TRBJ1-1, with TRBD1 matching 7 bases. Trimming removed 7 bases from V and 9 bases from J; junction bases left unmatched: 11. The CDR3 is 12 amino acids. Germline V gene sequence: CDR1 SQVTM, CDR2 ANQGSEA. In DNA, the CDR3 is TGCAGCGCTCTGCAGACAGGGATTCAAGCTTTCTTT. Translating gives CSALQTGIQAFF.

In nucleotides, the CDR3 is TGTGCCAGCAGCAGGGGTAATTCACCCCTCCACTTT. Translating it yields CASSRGNSPLHF. The chain combines TRBV6-6 with TRBJ1-6; D perhaps matches TRBD1 (6 bases). This CDR3 spans 12 amino acids. V was shortened by 6 bases and J by 6 bases, with 6 bases between the two germline ends. Germline V lookup: CDR1 MNHNY, CDR2 SVGAGI (reference sequence).

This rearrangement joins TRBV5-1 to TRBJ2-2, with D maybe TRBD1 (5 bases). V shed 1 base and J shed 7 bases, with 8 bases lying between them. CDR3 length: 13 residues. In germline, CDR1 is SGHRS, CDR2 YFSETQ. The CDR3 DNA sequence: TGCGCCAGCAGCTTGTCAGGGATCGGGGAGCTGTTTTTT. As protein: CASSLSGIGELFF.

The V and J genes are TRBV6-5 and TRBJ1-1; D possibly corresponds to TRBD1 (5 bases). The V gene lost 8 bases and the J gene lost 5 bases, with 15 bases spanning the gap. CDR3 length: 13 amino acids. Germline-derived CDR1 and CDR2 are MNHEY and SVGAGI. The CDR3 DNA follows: TGTGCCAGCCGACAGAGGGAGTGGACTGAAGCTTTCTTT. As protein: CASRQREWTEAFF.

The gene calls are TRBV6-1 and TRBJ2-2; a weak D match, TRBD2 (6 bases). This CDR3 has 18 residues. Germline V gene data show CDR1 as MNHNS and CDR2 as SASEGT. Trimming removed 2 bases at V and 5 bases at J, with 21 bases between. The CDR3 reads CASSEWERKLAVTGELFF. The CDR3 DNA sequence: TGTGCCAGCAGTGAATGGGAGCGGAAACTAGCCGTAACCGGGGAGCTGTTTTTT.

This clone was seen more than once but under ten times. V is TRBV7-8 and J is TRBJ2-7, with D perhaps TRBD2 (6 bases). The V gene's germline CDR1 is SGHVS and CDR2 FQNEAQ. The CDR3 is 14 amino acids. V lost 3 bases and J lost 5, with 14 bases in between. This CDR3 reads CASSFGGPGDEQYF. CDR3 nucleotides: TGTGCCAGCAGCTTCGGAGGGCCTGGGGACGAGCAGTACTTC. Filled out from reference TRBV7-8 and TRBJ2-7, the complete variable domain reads GAGVSQSPRYKVAKRGQDVALRCDPISGHVSLFWYQQALGQGPEFLTYFQNEAQLDKSGLPSDRFFAERPEGSVSTLKIQRTQQEDSAVYLCASSFGGPGDEQYFGPGTRLTVT.

As DNA, the CDR3 is TGTGCCAGTAGTAGGGGACTAGCGGACTACGAGCAGTACTTC. It encodes CASSRGLADYEQYF. J is TRBJ2-7 and V is TRBV19, with 11 bases identical to TRBD2. The germline V gene encodes CDR1 LNHDA and CDR2 SQIVND (reference sequence). V dropped 4 bases and J dropped 3; count of bases not matched to a gene: 2. This CDR3 has 14 amino acids.

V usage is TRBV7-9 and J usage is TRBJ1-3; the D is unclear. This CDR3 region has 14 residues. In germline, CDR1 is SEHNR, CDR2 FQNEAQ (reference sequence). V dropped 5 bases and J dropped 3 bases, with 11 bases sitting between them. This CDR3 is CASSIWTDGNTIYF. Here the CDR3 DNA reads TGTGCCAGCAGCATCTGGACGGATGGAAACACCATATATTTT. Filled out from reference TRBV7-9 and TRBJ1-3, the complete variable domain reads DTGVSQNPRHKITKRGQNVTFRCDPISEHNRLYWYRQTLGQGPEFLTYFQNEAQLEKSRLLSDRFSAERPKGSFSTLEIQRTEQGDSAMYLCASSIWTDGNTIYFGEGSWLTVV.

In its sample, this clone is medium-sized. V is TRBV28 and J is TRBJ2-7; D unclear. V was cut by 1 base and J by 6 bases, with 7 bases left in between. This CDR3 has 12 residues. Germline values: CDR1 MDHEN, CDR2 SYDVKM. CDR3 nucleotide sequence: TGTGCCAGCAGTTTATTTGACCTCGAGCAGTACTTC. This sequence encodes CASSLFDLEQYF.

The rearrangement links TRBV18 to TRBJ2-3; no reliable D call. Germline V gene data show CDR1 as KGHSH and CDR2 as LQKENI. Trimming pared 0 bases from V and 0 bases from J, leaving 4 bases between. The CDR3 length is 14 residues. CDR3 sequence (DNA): TGTGCCAGCTCACCACCGGCGAGCACAGATACGCAGTATTTT. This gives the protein CASSPPASTDTQYF.

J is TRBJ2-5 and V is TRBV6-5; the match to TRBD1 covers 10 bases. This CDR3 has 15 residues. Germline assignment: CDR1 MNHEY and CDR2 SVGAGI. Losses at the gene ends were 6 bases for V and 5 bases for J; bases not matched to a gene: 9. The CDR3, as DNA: TGTGCCAGCAGAAAGACAGGGGGCGTCGAGGAGACCCAGTACTTC. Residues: CASRKTGGVEETQYF.